The 21 T cell receptor delta chains in this list originate from one sample, sequenced in a study of gamma-delta chains in newborns, infants, children. TCRdb re-called clones from the reads via CATT. The repertoire holds 10,000 or so delta-chain clones, around 3.5% seen once, with roughly 8.9% in the top ten. The sequencing sample was made of blood. The origin of the receptors is a child who was a newborn, infant or young child, either healthy, febrile or measles-vaccinated (not recorded which).

Note on this clone: This likely traces to a read error, being one base from a far larger clone. This chain links TRDV2 with TRDJ1; 10 bases match TRDD3. CDR3 size: 14 residues. The germline gives CDR1 GEAIGNYY, CDR2 EKD. CDR3 region: CACDTLGDTDILIF. The CDR3 DNA reads TGTGCCTGTGACACCTTGGGGGATACTGATATACTCATCTTT.

The assigned J gene is TRDJ1, but the V gene is uncalled. The CDR3 sequence is 14 residues long. The CDR3 nucleotides read TGTGCTCTTGGGGAACGAGTCGAGACCGATAAACTCATCTTT. As protein: CALGERVETDKLIF.

The V gene is TRDV3, the J gene TRDJ1; 7 bases align to TRDD3. The CDR3 has 17 residues. The V gene end was trimmed by 0 bases and the J gene end by 0 bases; junction bases not matched to a gene: 13. Germline V gene sequence: CDR1 TVYSNPD, CDR2 GDNSRS (reference sequence). The DNA for the CDR3 is TGTGCCTTTAGCCTGGATACGCGGACCCTGTACACCGATAAACTCATCTTT. This gives the protein CAFSLDTRTLYTDKLIF.

Only a few counts were recorded for this clone. The V and J genes are TRDV1 and TRDJ1; 11 bases map to TRDD3. The germline V gene encodes CDR1 TSWWSYY and CDR2 QGS. The CDR3 has 18 residues. With V trimmed by 1 base and J by 0 bases, 7 bases remained unmatched. The CDR3 region is CALGEPSVLGDNTDKLIF. The DNA of the CDR3 is TGTGCTCTTGGGGAACCTTCCGTACTGGGGGATAACACCGATAAACTCATCTTT.

A few counts support this clone. The rearrangement joins TRDV1 to TRDJ1; 9 positions agree with TRDD3. Trimming took 5 bases from V and 2 from J; bases not matched to a gene: 24. CDR1 and CDR2 from the germline V gene are TSWWSYY and QGS. The CDR3 has 21 amino acids. CDR3 bases: TGTGCTCTTGGGCAAGGGGACTCCTACGTGATGGGGGATAGCGAGACCGATAAACTCATCTTT. Translation: CALGQGDSYVMGDSETDKLIF.

CDR3 sequence (DNA): TGTGCTCTTGGGGAAACCTTCCTACGAGGAGGCTGGGGATACCGAGCCGATAAACTCATCTTT. Translating it yields CALGETFLRGGWGYRADKLIF. The chain is built from TRDV1 and TRDJ1; possible D gene TRDD2, 9 bases. This CDR3 has 21 amino acids. Germline V CDR1 and CDR2: TSWWSYY, QGS. The V end was cut by 2 bases, the J end by 3 bases, with 31 bases between.

The chain employs TRDV3 and TRDJ1, with D maybe TRDD2 (6 bases). Germline V gene sequence: CDR1 TVYSNPD, CDR2 GDNSRS (reference sequence). Trimming pared 2 bases from V and 4 bases from J, leaving 26 bases between. This CDR3 has 17 amino acids. The CDR3 DNA reads TGTGCCTTTTGGGCTTCCTCCATTAGGGATGGATTCGATAAACTCATCTTT. Residues: CAFWASSIRDGFDKLIF. Complete variable domain (other parts from reference TRDV3 and TRDJ1): CDKVTQSSPDQTVASGSEVVLLCTYDTVYSNPDLFWYRIRPDYSFQFVFYGDNSRSEGADFTQGRFSVKHILTQKAFHLVISPVRTEDSATYYCAFWASSIRDGFDKLIFGKGTRVTVEP.

This clone occurred a few times. The gene calls are TRDV1 and TRDJ1; tentative D call: TRDD3 (6 bases). Germline lookup yields CDR1 TSWWSYY and CDR2 QGS. The CDR3 spans 21 residues. The V end was cut by 2 bases, the J end by 12 bases, with 40 bases between. The CDR3 region has the DNA TGTGCTCTTGGGGAAGTTCGTAGAGGGACTTCCCCCGTGAGGGGATGGGCTCCGGTCATCTTT. It yields the protein CALGEVRRGTSPVRGWAPVIF.

The J segment is TRDJ1; no V gene was assigned; the table gives TRDD3 as D, unverified against the DNA. There are 13 residues in the CDR3. CDR3 bases: TGTGCCACGATTATCCGGGGCCCAGATAAACTCATCTTT. Translating gives CATIIRGPDKLIF.

This clone is classed as medium-sized. This chain joins TRDV2 and TRDJ2; 9 positions agree with TRDD3. V gave up 0 bases and J gave up 5 bases; unmatched junction bases: 0. The CDR3 length is 14 residues. CDR1 and CDR2 (germline): GEAIGNYY, EKD. The DNA for the CDR3 is TGTGCCTGTGACACCTGGGGGATAACAGCACAACTCTTCTTT. As protein: CACDTWGITAQLFF.

As regards this clone: At one end, the junction sequence differs from germline, possibly due to a read error. V is TRDV1 and J is TRDJ1; a possible D gene is TRDD3 (5 bases). This CDR3 region has 19 residues. Germline loops: CDR1 TSWWSYY, CDR2 QGS. CDR3 protein: CALREVKDFTGPYTDKLIF. CDR3 bases: TGTGCTCTTAGGGAAGTAAAGGACTTCACTGGTCCGTACACCGATAAACTCATCTTT.

This clone occurred a few times. The chain uses TRDV1 and TRDJ1; 7 nucleotides line up with TRDD3. Germline assignment: CDR1 TSWWSYY and CDR2 QGS. CDR3 size: 15 residues. V gave up 8 bases and J gave up 3 bases; unmatched junction bases: 12. CDR3 sequence (DNA): TGTGCTCTTTTTCCCCGTTACTGGGGATCCGATAAACTCATCTTT. Translating it yields CALFPRYWGSDKLIF.

As to this clone: This CDR3 is also generated by other DNA sequences in the sample. The chain uses TRDV2 and TRDJ3, with D perhaps matching TRDD3 (6 bases). CDR1 is GEAIGNYY, CDR2 EKD, per germline. The length of the CDR3 is 22 residues. Trimming took off 7 bases at V and 0 bases at J, with 30 bases between the two ends. The CDR3 region is CACDSPPVGIRGGSWDTRQMFF. The DNA for the CDR3 is TGTGCCTGCGACTCCCCACCCGTGGGGATTAGGGGCGGCTCCTGGGACACCCGACAGATGTTTTTC.

On this clone: A much larger clone differs by one base, so this may be a read error. Other DNA variants within this sample encode the same CDR3. J is TRDJ1 and V is TRDV2, with 7 bases lining up with TRDD3. Germline values: CDR1 GEAIGNYY, CDR2 EKD. V was pared by 3 bases and J by 0 bases, with 6 bases of the junction left unmatched. CDR3 length equals 15 residues. The CDR3 reads CACDGLGSHTDKLIF. The CDR3, as DNA: TGTGCCTGTGACGGACTGGGGAGCCACACCGATAAACTCATCTTT.

The count of this clone is one. Although no V gene was called, TRDJ1 is the J gene; TRDD3, the table's D call, was not compared with the DNA. This CDR3 region has 21 residues. The CDR3 reads CAPGPRISIGHWGIPPDKLIF. DNA of the CDR3: TGTGCTCCTGGGCCCCGGATAAGTATAGGGCACTGGGGGATACCCCCCGATAAACTCATCTTT.

The CDR3 DNA follows: TGTGCCTTTCCCCTTGGGCGAAGCACCGATAAACTCATCTTT. Translating gives CAFPLGRSTDKLIF. V usage is TRDV3 and J usage is TRDJ1; D is undetermined. The CDR3 extends over 14 amino acids. Germline CDR1 and CDR2: TVYSNPD and GDNSRS (reference sequence). V lost 2 bases to trimming and J lost 1 base, with 14 bases between them.

The chain carries TRDV1 and TRDJ1; 7 bases align to TRDD2. The V segment lost 6 bases and the J segment 2 bases; nucleotides outside the gene matches: 18. This CDR3 region has 18 residues. Germline V gene sequence: CDR1 TSWWSYY, CDR2 QGS. In DNA form, the CDR3 reads TGTGCTCTTGGAATTTTCCTACTCCCCCCCCTTAGAACCGATAAACTCATCTTT. Amino acids: CALGIFLLPPLRTDKLIF.

Judged by abundance, this clone is medium-sized. The gene calls are TRDV1 and TRDJ1, with 7 bases aligning to TRDD3. CDR3 size: 22 residues. Germline CDR1 TSWWSYY, CDR2 QGS. V was pared by 4 bases and J by 1 base, with 27 bases of the junction left unmatched. The DNA for the CDR3 is TGTGCTCTTGGGGTTAAGCCTTACTCCGGCTGGGGGTACCCCGAGGGCACCGATAAACTCATCTTT. Its protein product is CALGVKPYSGWGYPEGTDKLIF.

J gene TRDJ1 was identified, but the V gene was not called; the table gives TRDD3 as D, unverified against the DNA. The length of the CDR3 is 20 residues. This CDR3 reads CALGGLPTWGVWAYTDKLIF. CDR3 bases: TGTGCTCTTGGGGGACTTCCTACGTGGGGGGTTTGGGCGTACACCGATAAACTCATCTTT.

The J gene was recorded as TRDJ1; no V gene was called; TRDD3, the table's D call, lacks a check against the DNA. This CDR3 region has 21 residues. CDR3 sequence (DNA): TGTGCCTGTGACACCGGAGCCCCGCCGTTGACTGGGGGATACGTCCCCGATAAACTCATCTTT. It yields the protein CACDTGAPPLTGGYVPDKLIF.

This clone was counted a few times. The same CDR3 is also encoded by other DNA sequences in this sample. The J gene is TRDJ3, the V gene TRDV2; 8 bases are shared with TRDD3. CDR1 and CDR2 from the germline V gene are GEAIGNYY and EKD. The CDR3 runs 17 residues. With 3 bases clipped from V and 5 bases from J, the junction kept 8 bases outside the gene matches. The CDR3 DNA sequence: TGTGCCTGTGACCCTACTGGGGGGGTACGGGACACCCGACAGATGTTTTTC. Its protein product is CACDPTGGVRDTRQMFF.